What follows are 24 T cell receptor beta chains derived from one specimen sequenced in a study of blood T cell repertoires in COVID-19. Here immunoSEQ multiplex PCR was the method, and the copy in TCRdb shows in-frame clones only, minus some. This table holds about 230,000 clones, roughly 79% found once. Sequencing was performed on peripheral blood. The receptor source for this set is a woman at least 80 years old with COVID-19, enrolled during active disease.

V usage is TRBV18 and J usage is TRBJ1-1; 7 bases are a match to TRBD1. J lost 6 bases, V lost 3 bases, and 7 bases had no gene match. The germline gives CDR1 KGHSH, CDR2 LQKENI. The CDR3 is made up of 14 amino acids. In nucleotides, the CDR3 is TGTGCCAGCTCACCGATAGAGGGACAGCCTGAAGCTTTCTTT. It translates to CASSPIEGQPEAFF.

The chain couples TRBV6-1 to TRBJ1-5, with TRBD1 identical over 8 bases. CDR1 is MNHNS, CDR2 SASEGT, per germline. V lost 3 bases and J lost 4; bases outside the gene matches: 5. The CDR3 totals 15 residues. The CDR3 DNA sequence: TGTGCCAGCAGTGAGGGGACAGGCTGGAATCAGCCCCAGCATTTT. Translated: CASSEGTGWNQPQHF.

The V and J genes are TRBV2 and TRBJ2-3, with TRBD2 as a possible D gene (5 bases). V was clipped by 6 bases and J by 6 bases, with 16 bases between them. The germline CDR1 and CDR2 sequences are SNHLY and FYNNEI. The CDR3 totals 14 residues. For the CDR3, the DNA is TGTGCCAGCAGCCGCGGACTGGCTGGGGATACGCAGTATTTT. This sequence encodes CASSRGLAGDTQYF. The complete variable domain, with remaining parts taken from reference TRBV2 and TRBJ2-3, reads EPEVTQTPSHQVTQMGQEVILRCVPISNHLYFYWYRQILGQKVEFLVSFYNNEISEKSEIFDDQFSVERPDGSNFTLKIRSTKLEDSAMYFCASSRGLAGDTQYFGPGTRLTVL.

In this sample, this clone turned up a few times. This chain links TRBV29-1 with TRBJ2-3, with D tentatively TRBD2 (6 bases). The length of the CDR3 is 15 residues. Trimming removed 3 bases from V and 1 base from J, with 14 bases in between. The germline gives CDR1 SQVTM, CDR2 ANQGSEA. This CDR3 reads CSVEGDFVGTDTQYF. CDR3 coding DNA: TGCAGCGTTGAGGGGGACTTCGTCGGCACAGATACGCAGTATTTT.

This clone is a singleton in its sample. This sequence joins TRBV6-5 and TRBJ1-6; the D gene is possibly TRBD1 (5 bases). Germline loops: CDR1 MNHEY, CDR2 SVGAGI. CDR3 length: 12 residues. V was shortened by 3 bases and J by 14 bases, with 11 bases between the two germline ends. For the CDR3, the DNA is TGTGCCAGCAGTTATACAGGTCAGGCCCTCCACTTT. Its translation: CASSYTGQALHF.

The sample holds one count of this clone. The chain couples TRBV10-2 to TRBJ2-6; D is uncertain. The ends were cut back, 7 bases at V and 0 bases at J, with 4 bases in the middle. Germline V gives CDR1 WSHSY, CDR2 SAAADI. The CDR3 is made up of 13 amino acids. CDR3: CASKSSGANVLTF. The CDR3 DNA reads TGCGCCAGCAAGAGCTCTGGGGCCAACGTCCTGACTTTC.

The rearrangement uses TRBV12-5 and TRBJ2-2; D perhaps matches TRBD2 (6 bases). Germline CDR1 and CDR2: LGHNT and FRNRAP. Trimming pared 0 bases from V and 2 bases from J, leaving 10 bases between. The CDR3 loop spans 16 amino acids. CDR3 region: CASGLVGGKNTGELFF. As DNA, the CDR3 is TGTGCTAGTGGTTTGGTAGGCGGGAAAAACACCGGGGAGCTGTTTTTT.

The rearrangement joins TRBV7-2 to TRBJ2-7; 11 nucleotides align to TRBD1. The germline gives CDR1 SGHTA, CDR2 FQGNSA. The trim removed 2 bases at V and 6 bases at J, leaving 9 bases unmatched. The CDR3 runs 16 residues. The CDR3 here is CASSLFPGQGAGEQYF. As DNA, the CDR3 is TGTGCCAGCAGCTTATTTCCAGGACAGGGGGCGGGCGAGCAGTACTTC.

The CDR3 coding sequence is TGTGCCAGCAGCTTTACGACTAGCGGTGCGAATGAGCAGTTCTTC. Translating it yields CASSFTTSGANEQFF. The rearrangement joins TRBV7-6 to TRBJ2-1, with 9 positions matching TRBD2. V dropped 3 bases and J dropped 7; count of bases not matched to a gene: 7. The germline V gene encodes CDR1 SGHVS and CDR2 FNYEAQ. This CDR3 spans 15 amino acids. Variable domain in full (rest from reference TRBV7-6 and TRBJ2-1): GAGVSQSPRYKVTKRGQDVALRCDPISGHVSLYWYRQALGQGPEFLTYFNYEAQQDKSGLPNDRFSAERPEGSISTLTIQRTEQRDSAMYRCASSFTTSGANEQFFGPGTRLTVL.

This clone was detected only a few times. J is TRBJ2-7 and V is TRBV18, with D hard to call. V was cut by 5 bases and J by 3 bases, with 11 bases left in between. The length of the CDR3 is 13 residues. The germline V gene encodes CDR1 KGHSH and CDR2 LQKENI. In nucleotides, the CDR3 is TGTGCCAGCTCAGAAGCGATGGTCTACGAGCAGTACTTC. Translating it yields CASSEAMVYEQYF.

The chain combines TRBV5-1 with TRBJ2-3, with 12 nucleotides matching TRBD2. Germline V lookup: CDR1 SGHRS, CDR2 YFSETQ. Trimming cost V 2 bases and J 0 bases; bases outside gene matches: 7. The length of the CDR3 is 18 residues. The CDR3 sequence is CASSLPTSGGLSTDTQYF. The CDR3 DNA sequence: TGCGCCAGCAGCTTACCGACTAGCGGGGGCCTAAGCACAGATACGCAGTATTTT.

The rearrangement joins TRBV30 to TRBJ1-6, with D perhaps matching TRBD1 (6 bases). This CDR3 contains 15 residues. Trimming stripped 3 bases from V and 7 bases from J, with 16 bases between. Looked up from germline, CDR1 is GTSNPN and CDR2 is SVGIG (reference sequence). The chain's CDR3 is CAWRPRVQGNSPLHF. Here the CDR3 DNA reads TGTGCCTGGAGACCCCGGGTGCAGGGGAATTCACCCCTCCACTTT.

The rearrangement uses TRBV7-9 and TRBJ1-3, with D tentatively TRBD1 (5 bases). This CDR3 is 15 amino acids long. Trimming stripped 1 base from V and 1 base from J, with 8 bases between. Germline V gene data show CDR1 as SEHNR and CDR2 as FQNEAQ (reference sequence). The DNA for the CDR3 is TGTGCCAGCAGCTTAGTAAGGGGATCTGGAAACACCATATATTTT. Its translation is CASSLVRGSGNTIYF.

V is TRBV5-5 and J is TRBJ1-2, with D possibly matching TRBD1 (5 bases). CDR1 and CDR2 (germline): SGHKS, YYEKEE (reference sequence). This CDR3 spans 14 amino acids. The V end lost 0 bases, the J end lost 6 bases, and 12 bases lay between the germline ends. The CDR3 protein is CASSLDVGGDGYTF. CDR3 DNA: TGTGCCAGCAGCTTGGATGTTGGGGGGGATGGCTACACCTTC.

V and J are TRBV9 and TRBJ1-6, with D tentatively TRBD1 (6 bases). Trimming removed 1 base at V and 10 bases at J, with 15 bases between. The CDR3 has 15 residues. The germline V gene has CDR1 SGDLS and CDR2 YYNGEE. The CDR3 loop is CASSVTEGGRSPLHF. The CDR3 nucleotides read TGTGCCAGCAGCGTAACCGAGGGGGGGAGATCACCCCTCCACTTT.

The genes are TRBV7-9 and TRBJ1-6, with a possible D match to TRBD1 (5 bases). Trimming pared 5 bases from V and 0 bases from J, leaving 8 bases between. CDR3 length: 15 amino acids. The V gene's germline CDR1 is SEHNR and CDR2 FQNEAQ (reference sequence). This chain's CDR3 is CASSPDTSYNSPLHF. In DNA form, the CDR3 reads TGTGCCAGCAGCCCGGACACCTCCTATAATTCACCCCTCCACTTT.

The CDR3 reads CASSGGTTEAFF. The CDR3 coding sequence is TGTGCCAGCTCAGGCGGTACTACTGAAGCTTTCTTT. V usage is TRBV18 and J usage is TRBJ1-1; D remains ambiguous. Germline values: CDR1 KGHSH, CDR2 LQKENI. The CDR3 has 12 residues. V was trimmed by 5 bases and J by 5 bases, leaving 9 bases between them.

This clone has only a few counts. The chain recombines TRBV11-2 with TRBJ1-2, with D possibly matching TRBD1 (5 bases). V dropped 1 base and J dropped 8 bases, with 11 bases sitting between them. This CDR3 is 13 amino acids long. Germline V gene sequence: CDR1 SGHAT, CDR2 FQNNGV. The CDR3 protein is CASSLVLGQGYTF. The DNA of the CDR3 is TGTGCCAGCAGCTTAGTTCTGGGGCAAGGCTACACCTTC. The whole variable domain, filled in from reference TRBV11-2 and TRBJ1-2, reads EAGVAQSPRYKIIEKRQSVAFWCNPISGHATLYWYQQILGQGPKLLIQFQNNGVVDDSQLPKDRFSAERLKGVDSTLKIQPAKLEDSAVYLCASSLVLGQGYTFGSGTRLTVV.

The rearrangement uses TRBV18 and TRBJ2-1; TRBD2 aligns across 7 bases. In germline, CDR1 is KGHSH, CDR2 LQKENI. The CDR3 loop spans 15 amino acids. J gave up 3 bases and V 0 bases, and 2 bases lay outside the gene matches. In nucleotides, the CDR3 is TGTGCCAGCTCACCACCGGGCGGGAGCTACAATGAGCAGTTCTTC. Encoded protein: CASSPPGGSYNEQFF.

This clone came up a few times. The chain has TRBV18 and TRBJ1-6; maybe TRBD1 (5 bases). V was shortened by 3 bases and J by 5 bases, with 11 bases between the two germline ends. This CDR3 is built from 15 residues. CDR1 KGHSH and CDR2 LQKENI come from the germline V gene. In nucleotides, the CDR3 is TGTGCCAGCTCACCCGGGCGGGGCCATAATTCACCCCTCCACTTT. Residues: CASSPGRGHNSPLHF.

In its sample, this clone was seen a few times. This chain joins TRBV4-1 and TRBJ1-2, with a tentative D call TRBD1 (6 bases). Trimming shortened V by 3 bases and J by 4 bases, and 18 bases separated the two germline ends. The CDR3 has 16 amino acids. Germline CDR1 is MGHRA and CDR2 is YSYEKL. CDR3 region: CASSHLLGAGSYGYTF. The CDR3 DNA sequence: TGCGCCAGCAGCCATCTCTTGGGGGCAGGGAGCTATGGCTACACCTTC.

Worth noting for this clone: This same CDR3 is encoded by further DNA sequences in the sample. This chain links TRBV5-1 with TRBJ1-1, with D perhaps TRBD1 (5 bases). Germline V gene data show CDR1 as SGHRS and CDR2 as YFSETQ. The CDR3 is 13 residues long. Deletions cut 4 bases from V and 1 base from J, with 8 bases between. CDR3 region: CASSLGANTEAFF. CDR3 in DNA: TGCGCCAGCAGCCTTGGGGCGAACACTGAAGCTTTCTTT. Combining the CDR3 with reference TRBV5-1 and TRBJ1-1 gives the whole variable domain KAGVTQTPRYLIKTRGQQVTLSCSPISGHRSVSWYQQTPGQGLQFLFEYFSETQRNKGNFPGRFSGRQFSNSRSEMNVSTLELGDSALYLCASSLGANTEAFFGQGTRLTVV.

This clone showed up just a few times. The chain recombines TRBV14 with TRBJ1-4, with a weak D call TRBD1 (6 bases). V was clipped by 4 bases and J by 1 base, with 13 bases between them. CDR1 and CDR2 (germline): SGHDN, FVKESK. There are 16 residues in the CDR3. Here the CDR3 reads CASSPRTDRTNEKLFF. The CDR3 DNA sequence: TGTGCCAGCAGCCCCCGGACAGACCGAACTAATGAAAAACTGTTTTTT.

The chain combines TRBV3-1 (or the pseudogene TRBV3-2) with TRBJ1-1; D is possibly TRBD1 (6 bases). The CDR3 totals 14 residues. Germline lookup yields CDR1 LGHDT and CDR2 YNNKEL (reference sequence). V was pared by 6 bases and J by 0 bases, with 11 bases between. This CDR3 is CASREDSLNTEAFF. Written as DNA, the CDR3 is TGTGCCAGCAGGGAGGACAGCCTGAACACTGAAGCTTTCTTT.